These 30 T cell receptor beta chains were sequenced from one sample in a study of cytotoxic CD8 clonotypes in ibrutinib-treated CLL. Sequencing used immunoSEQ multiplex PCR; TCRdb keeps in-frame clones, though not all of them. The data hold over 200,000 clones, with roughly 79% observed a single time. The sample here was PBMCs, taken after 12 months of ibrutinib treatment. All receptors derive from a human donor with chronic lymphocytic leukemia.

The J gene is TRBJ1-2, the V gene TRBV7-2; D perhaps matches TRBD1 (6 bases). The germline gives CDR1 SGHTA, CDR2 FQGNSA. The V end was cut by 4 bases, the J end by 7 bases, with 10 bases between. The CDR3 runs 12 residues. CDR3 residues: CASSYGQFGYTF. The CDR3 nucleotides read TGTGCCAGCAGCTACGGACAGTTTGGCTACACCTTC.

The chain is built from TRBV19 and TRBJ2-5; D is uncertain. This CDR3 region has 15 residues. Trimming took 5 bases from V and 0 from J, leaving 13 bases between them. Germline assignment: CDR1 LNHDA and CDR2 SQIVND (reference sequence). The CDR3 DNA sequence: TGTGCCAGTAGTCGTGGCGGTTCGTACCAAGAGACCCAGTACTTC. Its protein is CASSRGGSYQETQYF.

The chain couples TRBV7-9 to TRBJ2-7; the D call may be TRBD1 or TRBD2 (7 bases each). V gave up 2 bases and J gave up 6 bases, with 17 bases separating them. The CDR3 extends over 15 amino acids. Germline V CDR1 and CDR2: SEHNR, FQNEAQ (reference sequence). CDR3 sequence: CASSLFRQGEGEQYF. The CDR3 nucleotides read TGTGCCAGCAGCTTATTCCGGCAGGGGGAGGGCGAGCAGTACTTC.

This clone was observed a few times. V usage is TRBV6-5 and J usage is TRBJ1-1, with D hard to call. Germline CDR1 is MNHEY and CDR2 is SVGAGI. The CDR3 is 13 amino acids. V was cut by 2 bases and J by 7 bases, with 11 bases left in between. The CDR3 reads CASSYGSHGEAFF. The CDR3 region has the DNA TGTGCCAGCAGTTACGGGTCCCACGGTGAAGCTTTCTTT.

The chain uses TRBV6-5 and TRBJ1-2; the D gene is possibly TRBD1 (6 bases). The CDR3 is made up of 13 amino acids. Germline V gene lookup returns CDR1 MNHEY and CDR2 SVGAGI. Between the trimmed V and J ends, which lost 5 bases and 2 bases, there was a span of 9 bases. CDR3 loop: CASSNRDNYGYTF. CDR3 DNA sequence: TGTGCCAGCAGTAACAGGGACAACTATGGCTACACCTTC.

The rearrangement joins TRBV5-1 to TRBJ2-1; TRBD2 aligns across 7 bases. J was trimmed by 8 bases and V by 6 bases; bases with no gene match: 8. The CDR3 covers 13 residues. CDR1 SGHRS and CDR2 YFSETQ come from the germline V gene. This CDR3 reads CASIGTNVYEQFF. Here the CDR3 DNA reads TGCGCCAGCATTGGGACTAATGTCTATGAGCAGTTCTTC.

The chain has TRBV9 and TRBJ1-3; maybe TRBD1 (6 bases). Germline CDR1 and CDR2: SGDLS and YYNGEE. The V end lost 2 bases, the J end lost 1 base, and 16 bases lay between the germline ends. The CDR3 runs to 17 residues. The CDR3 coding sequence is TGTGCCAGCAGCGTCCAAGGGGGAGGGATTTCTGGAAACACCATATATTTT. It encodes CASSVQGGGISGNTIYF.

This chain joins TRBV9 and TRBJ2-7; 7 nucleotides line up with TRBD1. The CDR3 spans 14 residues. Germline-derived CDR1 and CDR2 are SGDLS and YYNGEE. V lost 2 bases and J lost 3; bases outside the gene matches: 5. The CDR3: CASSVGQVGYEQYF. CDR3 DNA sequence: TGTGCCAGCAGCGTCGGACAGGTGGGCTACGAGCAGTACTTC.

A single count supports this clone. J is TRBJ2-5 and V is TRBV4-2; D tentatively fits TRBD1 or TRBD2 (7 bases each). The germline gives CDR1 LGHNA, CDR2 YNFKEQ. V lost 1 base, J lost 4 bases, and 13 bases lay in between. This CDR3 comprises 15 residues. The CDR3: CASSQGQGGRETQYF. CDR3 nucleotide sequence: TGTGCCAGCAGCCAAGGACAGGGAGGGCGAGAGACCCAGTACTTC.

Worth noting for this clone: The same CDR3 can be traced to other DNA sequences in this sample. The J gene is TRBJ1-4, the V gene TRBV5-4; the match to TRBD1 covers 10 bases. Unmatched junction bases numbered 5, after V lost 4 bases and J lost 8 bases. The CDR3 is 14 residues long. Germline V gene lookup returns CDR1 SGHNT and CDR2 YYREEE (reference sequence). The DNA for the CDR3 is TGTGCCAGCAGCCGACAGGGGGCTACGGAAAAACTGTTTTTT. This translates into CASSRQGATEKLFF.

The rearrangement joins TRBV5-1 to TRBJ2-7, with TRBD1 identical over 7 bases. The J segment lost 2 bases and the V segment lost 5 bases, leaving 7 bases of the junction unmatched. This CDR3 is 14 amino acids long. Germline V gene lookup returns CDR1 SGHRS and CDR2 YFSETQ. For the CDR3, the DNA is TGCGCCAGCAGGCAGGGGGAATTGCCCTACGAGCAGTACTTC. It specifies CASRQGELPYEQYF.

The gene calls are TRBV27 and TRBJ2-7; 8 bases align to TRBD1. CDR1 and CDR2 (germline): MNHEY, SMNVEV (reference sequence). CDR3 length: 14 residues. J was trimmed by 2 bases and V by 5 bases; bases with no gene match: 5. The DNA for the CDR3 is TGTGCCAGCAGTGGCGGACAGGGTGCCTACGAGCAGTACTTC. Protein sequence: CASSGGQGAYEQYF.

The CDR3 reads CASSDGDTYEQYF. The CDR3 DNA is TGTGCCAGCAGTGACGGGGACACCTACGAGCAGTACTTC. V is TRBV2 and J is TRBJ2-7, with a weak D call TRBD1 (6 bases). Germline CDR1 SNHLY, CDR2 FYNNEI. Between the trimmed V and J ends, which lost 3 bases and 2 bases, there was a span of 8 bases. The CDR3 is 13 residues long. Full variable domain (rest looked up from reference TRBV2 and TRBJ2-7): EPEVTQTPSHQVTQMGQEVILRCVPISNHLYFYWYRQILGQKVEFLVSFYNNEISEKSEIFDDQFSVERPDGSNFTLKIRSTKLEDSAMYFCASSDGDTYEQYFGPGTRLTVT.

This clone appeared a few times. Relative to the germline gene, one junction end is altered; a read error may explain this. V gene TRBV5-6 combines with J gene TRBJ2-7; D gene unclear. The CDR3 runs 11 residues. Germline V gene lookup returns CDR1 SGHDT and CDR2 YYEEEE. CDR3 bases: TGTGCCAGCAGCCGCCGAGGCCAGATCCACTTC. It codes for CASSRRGQIHF.

The chain uses TRBV9 and TRBJ1-1; 9 bases map to TRBD1. The CDR3 spans 14 residues. The junction had 6 bases not matched to a gene; V was cut back by 2 bases and J by 7 bases. From germline, CDR1 is SGDLS and CDR2 YYNGEE. The chain's CDR3 is CASSVRDRDSEAFF. CDR3 in DNA: TGTGCCAGCAGCGTTCGGGACAGGGATAGTGAAGCTTTCTTT. Full variable domain (remainder filled in from reference TRBV9 and TRBJ1-1): DSGVTQTPKHLITATGQRVTLRCSPRSGDLSVYWYQQSLDQGLQFLIQYYNGEERAKGNILERFSAQQFPDLHSELNLSSLELGDSALYFCASSVRDRDSEAFFGQGTRLTVV.

The chain employs TRBV29-1 and TRBJ2-3; no firm D call. CDR1 SQVTM and CDR2 ANQGSEA come from the germline V gene. The V end was cut by 3 bases, the J end by 6 bases, with 7 bases between. The CDR3 is made up of 11 amino acids. This CDR3 is CSVDTGDTQYF. The CDR3 DNA sequence: TGCAGCGTTGATACCGGGGATACGCAGTATTTT.

The rearrangement joins TRBV2 to TRBJ2-5; possibly TRBD2 for D (5 bases). The germline gives CDR1 SNHLY, CDR2 FYNNEI. CDR3 length: 13 amino acids. Between the trimmed V and J ends, which lost 2 bases and 6 bases, there was a span of 10 bases. CDR3 loop: CASSEILAQTQYF. CDR3 nucleotides: TGTGCCAGCAGTGAAATCCTAGCTCAGACCCAGTACTTC.

The genes are TRBV5-5 and TRBJ2-4, with TRBD1 as a possible D gene (6 bases). The CDR3 runs to 17 residues. V shed 0 bases and J shed 12 bases, with 25 bases lying between them. Germline lookup yields CDR1 SGHKS and CDR2 YYEKEE (reference sequence). The chain's CDR3 is CASSLEGLAGDLRTQYF. CDR3 sequence (DNA): TGTGCCAGCAGCTTGGAGGGGCTGGCAGGGGACCTCCGAACTCAGTACTTC.

The rearrangement uses TRBV7-8 and TRBJ2-5; weak D call: TRBD1 (5 bases). The germline V gene encodes CDR1 SGHVS and CDR2 FQNEAQ. The CDR3 has 14 residues. Trimming removed 2 bases at V and 6 bases at J, with 13 bases between. The CDR3 loop reads CASSLSSGYQTQYF. The CDR3 DNA follows: TGTGCCAGCAGCTTAAGTTCAGGGTATCAGACCCAGTACTTC.

This chain links TRBV27 with TRBJ1-4; unclear D gene. Trimming took 2 bases from V and 1 from J, leaving 2 bases between them. This CDR3 has 13 amino acids. Germline CDR1 is MNHEY and CDR2 is SMNVEV (reference sequence). CDR3 amino acids: CASSLVTNEKLFF. DNA for the CDR3: TGTGCCAGCAGTTTAGTAACTAATGAAAAACTGTTTTTT.

This clone was detected only once. The chain uses TRBV5-1 and TRBJ2-5; 13 positions agree with TRBD2. This CDR3 comprises 19 residues. CDR1 SGHRS and CDR2 YFSETQ come from the germline V gene. V lost 0 bases, J lost 0 bases, and 8 bases stayed unmatched. CDR3 sequence: CASSLAGTSGAPYQETQYF. For the CDR3, the DNA is TGCGCCAGCAGCTTGGCCGGGACTAGCGGGGCACCGTACCAAGAGACCCAGTACTTC.

V usage is TRBV4-1 and J usage is TRBJ2-1; weak D call: TRBD1 (6 bases). Germline CDR1 and CDR2: MGHRA and YSYEKL. The CDR3 sequence is 16 residues long. Trimming took 0 bases from V and 7 from J, leaving 16 bases between them. The CDR3 sequence: CASSQDRTGTRNEQFF. The CDR3 nucleotides are TGCGCCAGCAGCCAAGATCGAACAGGGACGAGGAATGAGCAGTTCTTC.

The count of this clone is one. V usage is TRBV19 and J usage is TRBJ2-7, with 9 bases matching TRBD1. The ends lost 4 bases at V and 5 bases at J; junction bases unmatched: 3. CDR3 length: 13 amino acids. The germline V gene has CDR1 LNHDA and CDR2 SQIVND (reference sequence). The CDR3 nucleotides read TGTGCCAGTAGTAGCGGGACAGGGAACGAGCAGTACTTC. Translated, it gives CASSSGTGNEQYF.

The chain combines TRBV2 with TRBJ2-7, with D unclear. Per germline, CDR1 SNHLY and CDR2 FYNNEI. Trimming removed 6 bases from V and 2 bases from J, with 17 bases in between. This CDR3 region has 15 residues. CDR3 residues: CASSQAKTSPYEQYF. The CDR3 DNA follows: TGTGCCAGCAGCCAGGCAAAGACATCCCCCTACGAGCAGTACTTC.

In DNA form, the CDR3 reads TGCGCCAGCAGCTTGGGGAGTCGTGGCAATGAGCAGTTCTTC. This sequence encodes CASSLGSRGNEQFF. V and J are TRBV5-1 and TRBJ2-1, with unresolved D. V was clipped by 0 bases and J by 6 bases, with 10 bases between them. The CDR3 runs to 14 residues. From germline, CDR1 is SGHRS and CDR2 YFSETQ.

The chain joins TRBV14 to TRBJ2-7; tentatively, D is TRBD1 or TRBD2 (5 bases each). The CDR3 length is 15 residues. From germline, CDR1 is SGHDN and CDR2 FVKESK. V shed 5 bases and J shed 2 bases, with 16 bases lying between them. CDR3 residues: CASSSLEGLPYEQYF. The CDR3 DNA sequence: TGTGCCAGCAGCTCCCTTGAGGGGCTTCCCTACGAGCAGTACTTC. Supplemented by reference TRBV14 and TRBJ2-7, the full variable domain reads EAGVTQFPSHSVIEKGQTVTLRCDPISGHDNLYWYRRVMGKEIKFLLHFVKESKQDESGMPNNRFLAERTGGTYSTLKVQPAELEDSGVYFCASSSLEGLPYEQYFGPGTRLTVT.

The chain links TRBV2 to TRBJ2-5; 9 bases line up with TRBD2. Germline CDR1 reads SNHLY; CDR2 reads FYNNEI. The CDR3 is 14 amino acids. The V gene end was trimmed by 5 bases and the J gene end by 7 bases; junction bases not matched to a gene: 8. CDR3 loop: CASSLTSGPVTQYF. The CDR3 region has the DNA TGTGCCAGCAGTTTGACTAGCGGCCCTGTGACCCAGTACTTC.

The rearrangement uses TRBV6-5 and TRBJ2-5; no clear D gene. The ends were cut back, 1 base at V and 7 bases at J, with 13 bases in the middle. The CDR3 totals 14 residues. CDR1 and CDR2 from the germline V gene are MNHEY and SVGAGI. The CDR3: CASSYYRAPGTQYF. DNA of the CDR3: TGTGCCAGCAGTTACTATCGGGCCCCAGGGACCCAGTACTTC.

V usage is TRBV10-3 and J usage is TRBJ1-2; 7 bases map to TRBD1. The CDR3 covers 15 residues. V was clipped by 5 bases and J by 4 bases; unmatched bases: 10. Germline CDR1 and CDR2: ENHRY and SYGVKD. CDR3 amino acids: CAISTFTGERYGYTF. Here the CDR3 DNA reads TGTGCCATCAGTACCTTTACAGGGGAGCGCTATGGCTACACCTTC.

This clone was seen once. The V and J genes are TRBV27 and TRBJ2-1; 8 nucleotides agree with TRBD1. The CDR3 spans 17 residues. Trimming removed 8 bases from V and 8 bases from J; junction bases left unmatched: 20. In germline, CDR1 is MNHEY, CDR2 SMNVEV (reference sequence). CDR3 region: CASQNLRGRGQQDEQFF. The CDR3 DNA reads as TGTGCCAGCCAGAACCTCCGTGGCAGGGGGCAGCAGGATGAGCAGTTCTTC.